The 16 T cell receptor beta chains below were found in one sample sequenced in a study of blood T cell repertoires in COVID-19 (TCRdb year 2020). Libraries came from the immunoSEQ multiplex PCR assay. The clones in this table, taken by TCRdb from immuneACCESS, are in-frame only. Not every clone is retained; where verified, under half of the shortfall comes from an unresolved V gene, and the cause of the rest is unknown. Counted in this sample were roughly 570,000 clones; about 88% of them appeared once. The top ten hold about 8.2% of the sample. Input material: peripheral blood. The receptor set was obtained from a woman aged 45-60 years with COVID-19, enrolled during active disease.

The gene calls are TRBV18 and TRBJ2-4, with 7 positions matching TRBD1. The CDR3 length is 14 residues. The ends lost 4 bases at V and 2 bases at J; junction bases unmatched: 2. The germline CDR1 and CDR2 sequences are KGHSH and LQKENI. The chain's CDR3 is CASSQGASKNIQYF. The CDR3 DNA reads TGTGCCAGCTCACAGGGGGCTTCCAAAAACATTCAGTACTTC.

The chain joins TRBV13 to TRBJ2-3, with 9 bases lining up with TRBD2. Germline trimming cut 5 bases from V and 0 bases from J; bases unmatched to any gene: 12. The CDR3 sequence is 18 residues long. The germline gives CDR1 PRHDT, CDR2 FYEKMQ (reference sequence). CDR3 in DNA: TGTGCCAGCAGCCAGGTTTTAGCGGGGGTTTCTAGCACAGATACGCAGTATTTT. Translation gives CASSQVLAGVSSTDTQYF.

This clone has only one observation. This rearrangement joins TRBV6-4 to TRBJ2-7; possibly TRBD2 for D (6 bases). The ends were cut back, 6 bases at V and 5 bases at J, with 11 bases in the middle. CDR3 size: 12 residues. Per germline, CDR1 MRHNA and CDR2 SNTAGT. CDR3 residues: CASRRGIDEQYF. The DNA for the CDR3 is TGTGCCAGCAGACGGGGGATCGACGAGCAGTACTTC.

The chain employs TRBV3-1 (or the pseudogene TRBV3-2) and TRBJ2-2; the match to TRBD1 covers 7 bases. Germline V CDR1 and CDR2: LGHDT, YNNKEL (reference sequence). J gave up 6 bases and V 10 bases, and 11 bases lay outside the gene matches. There are 14 residues in the CDR3. The DNA of the CDR3 is TGTGCCACCGGCGACAGGGTGAAAGCCGGGGAGCTGTTTTTT. Its translation: CATGDRVKAGELFF.

The rearrangement joins TRBV9 to TRBJ2-5, with 13 bases matching TRBD2. CDR1 and CDR2 from the germline V gene are SGDLS and YYNGEE. V lost 2 bases and J lost 4; bases outside the gene matches: 2. CDR3 length: 15 residues. CDR3 nucleotide sequence: TGTGCCAGCAGCGTCACTAGCGGGGGGGTAGAGACCCAGTACTTC. Translation gives CASSVTSGGVETQYF. The full variable domain, in which reference TRBV9 and TRBJ2-5 provide the parts outside the CDR3, is DSGVTQTPKHLITATGQRVTLRCSPRSGDLSVYWYQQSLDQGLQFLIQYYNGEERAKGNILERFSAQQFPDLHSELNLSSLELGDSALYFCASSVTSGGVETQYFGPGTRLLVL.

The chain employs TRBV7-6 and TRBJ2-7, with TRBD2 matching over 7 bases. Germline V CDR1 and CDR2: SGHVS, FNYEAQ. The trim removed 4 bases at V and 5 bases at J, leaving 11 bases unmatched. This CDR3 comprises 15 residues. CDR3 amino acids: CASSSLGGVGDEQYF. The CDR3 nucleotides are TGTGCCAGCAGCTCATTGGGAGGGGTTGGTGACGAGCAGTACTTC. Based on the CDR3 plus reference TRBV7-6 and TRBJ2-7, the full variable domain is GAGVSQSPRYKVTKRGQDVALRCDPISGHVSLYWYRQALGQGPEFLTYFNYEAQQDKSGLPNDRFSAERPEGSISTLTIQRTEQRDSAMYRCASSSLGGVGDEQYFGPGTRLTVT.

This clone was detected once. The rearrangement joins TRBV9 to TRBJ2-3; TRBD2 aligns across 9 bases. This CDR3 is 16 amino acids long. Losses at the gene ends were 4 bases for V and 7 bases for J; bases not matched to a gene: 13. CDR1 and CDR2 from the germline V gene are SGDLS and YYNGEE. As DNA, the CDR3 is TGTGCCAGCAGCTCAAGGAGGCGGGGGGGCGCGAATACGCAGTATTTT. Amino acids: CASSSRRRGGANTQYF.

This clone appeared many times. The chain links TRBV2 to TRBJ1-3; 9 nucleotides align to TRBD1. The CDR3 totals 17 residues. Trimming removed 6 bases from V and 1 base from J; junction bases left unmatched: 10. CDR1 SNHLY and CDR2 FYNNEI come from the germline V gene. The CDR3 is CASSHGQGRGSGNTIYF. The CDR3 coding sequence is TGTGCCAGCAGCCACGGACAGGGGAGAGGATCTGGAAACACCATATATTTT.

This clone was seen more than once but under ten times. The chain couples TRBV4-1 to TRBJ2-7; no reliable D call. The CDR3 consists of 15 residues. Germline V gene data show CDR1 as MGHRA and CDR2 as YSYEKL. V lost 2 bases and J 3 bases, leaving 14 bases between the germline ends. CDR3 protein: CASSQTRHSDYEQYF. CDR3 DNA: TGCGCCAGCAGCCAAACCCGACATTCCGACTACGAGCAGTACTTC.

The rearrangement links TRBV7-8 to TRBJ1-1, with 7 bases matching TRBD1. With V trimmed by 3 bases and J by 3 bases, 1 base remained unmatched. The CDR3 consists of 13 residues. CDR1 is SGHVS, CDR2 FQNEAQ, per germline. The CDR3 DNA follows: TGTGCCAGCAGCTTCGGGACAGACACTGAAGCTTTCTTT. Protein sequence: CASSFGTDTEAFF.

V usage is TRBV4-1 and J usage is TRBJ2-1; TRBD2 aligns across 7 bases. The CDR3 contains 14 residues. CDR1 and CDR2 from the germline V gene are MGHRA and YSYEKL. The trim removed 4 bases at V and 6 bases at J, leaving 6 bases unmatched. Here the CDR3 reads CASSRGGPGNEQFF. The CDR3 DNA follows: TGCGCCAGCAGCCGCGGGGGTCCCGGCAATGAGCAGTTCTTC.

This clone showed up just once. The rearrangement joins TRBV15 to TRBJ1-2, with 9 bases identical to TRBD1. CDR3 length: 16 residues. Trimming at V came to 5 bases and at J to 3 bases, leaving 10 bases not matched to a gene. In germline, CDR1 is LNHNV, CDR2 YYDKDF (reference sequence). Here the CDR3 DNA reads TGTGCCACCAGCGCATCCGGGACAGGGATCCACTATGGCTACACCTTC. Its protein product is CATSASGTGIHYGYTF.

The CDR3 region is CASSGLIGNIQYF. CDR3 coding DNA: TGTGCCAGCAGTGGGTTAATCGGGAACATTCAGTACTTC. This chain links TRBV27 with TRBJ2-4; no reliable D call. V was cut by 5 bases and J by 7 bases, with 12 bases left in between. The germline CDR1 and CDR2 sequences are MNHEY and SMNVEV (reference sequence). The CDR3 has 13 residues.

CDR3 residues: CASSTGTGNQYF. The DNA for the CDR3 is TGTGCCAGCTCAACCGGGACAGGGAACCAGTACTTC. This sequence joins TRBV27 and TRBJ2-7, with 9 bases lining up with TRBD1. CDR1 is MNHEY and CDR2 is SMNVEV in the germline V gene (reference sequence). There are 12 residues in the CDR3. V lost 8 bases to trimming and J lost 10 bases; unmatched junction nucleotides: 9.

On this clone: The same CDR3 can be traced to other DNA sequences in this sample. This chain uses TRBV5-5 with TRBJ1-5, with 8 nucleotides matching TRBD1. Looked up from germline, CDR1 is SGHKS and CDR2 is YYEKEE (reference sequence). V trimming: 4 bases; J trimming: 4 bases; junction bases outside the gene matches: 7. The CDR3 length is 15 residues. The CDR3: CASSLDRGRNQPQHF. The DNA of the CDR3 is TGTGCCAGCAGCCTCGACAGGGGTCGAAATCAGCCCCAGCATTTT. Full variable domain (rest looked up from reference TRBV5-5 and TRBJ1-5): DAGVTQSPTHLIKTRGQQVTLRCSPISGHKSVSWYQQVLGQGPQFIFQYYEKEERGRGNFPDRFSARQFPNYSSELNVNALLLGDSALYLCASSLDRGRNQPQHFGDGTRLSIL.

The chain uses TRBV7-8 and TRBJ1-1, with a tentative D call TRBD1 (5 bases). The germline V gene encodes CDR1 SGHVS and CDR2 FQNEAQ. The CDR3 is 15 residues long. The germline V and J ends were trimmed by 5 bases and 4 bases, with 17 bases remaining between them. CDR3 loop: CASSPQEGLGTEAFF. The CDR3, as DNA: TGTGCCAGCAGCCCCCAGGAGGGGCTTGGCACTGAAGCTTTCTTT.